The text below deals with one T cell receptor (beta chain). Antigen specificity is unknown. This entry comes from a study of graft-versus-host responses after intestinal transplantation. Sequenced by immunoSEQ multiplex PCR; TCRdb stores in-frame clones only, minus some. The sample includes approximately 92,000 clones, 75% to 95% of them seen just once. Whole-study findings and limits: Early HvG declines after transplant were associated with peak circulating GvH clone levels.

Trimming shortened V by 3 bases and J by 3 bases, and 15 bases separated the two germline ends. In germline, CDR1 is LNHDA, CDR2 SQIVND (reference sequence). The CDR3 is made up of 15 amino acids. This receptor was identified in a human donor who received an intestinal transplant. The rearrangement uses TRBV19 and TRBJ2-7; D may be TRBD2 (6 bases). The sequenced sample was unstimulated CD8+ T cells sorted from spleen or lymph node cells, obtained before intestinal transplant. The CDR3 sequence is CASSITLEGLYEQYF. CDR3 in DNA: TGTGCCAGTAGTATCACGCTGGAGGGACTCTACGAGCAGTACTTC. Filled out from reference TRBV19 and TRBJ2-7, the complete variable domain reads DGGITQSPKYLFRKEGQNVTLSCEQNLNHDAMYWYRQDPGQGLRLIYYSQIVNDFQKGDIAEGYSVSREKKESFPLTVTSAQKNPTAFYLCASSITLEGLYEQYFGPGTRLTVT.